Each of the 19 T cell receptor beta chains below was sequenced from the same sample in a study of cytomegalovirus exposure and HLA in healthy donors listed by TCRdb under 2017. Preparation of the library involved the immunoSEQ multiplex PCR assay. TCRdb's version of the immuneACCESS table is confined to in-frame rearrangements and falls short of the full clone set. An unresolved V gene accounts for under half of the shortfall where checked; the remainder is of unknown origin. For this sample the table gives roughly 300,000 clones, of which more than 75% were detected only once. The ten largest clones take up about 0.9% of the sample. The sequenced sample was PBMCs. All receptors come from a woman aged 18-35 years in good health and CMV-seronegative.

V usage is TRBV20-1 and J usage is TRBJ1-2; 8 bases match TRBD1. CDR3 length: 11 residues. Looked up from germline, CDR1 is DFQATT and CDR2 is SNEGSKA (reference sequence). V shed 5 bases and J 14 bases; nucleotides not matched to a gene: 10. CDR3 amino acids: CSAYRTGGYTF. CDR3 sequence (DNA): TGCAGTGCTTACCGAACAGGGGGTTATACCTTC.

The V and J genes are TRBV4-3 and TRBJ1-5, with unresolved D. Germline V CDR1 and CDR2: LGHNA, YSLEER. V was pared by 0 bases and J by 4 bases, with 10 bases between. The CDR3 extends over 15 amino acids. This chain's CDR3 is CASSQERGLNQPQHF. The CDR3 DNA reads TGCGCCAGCAGCCAAGAAAGAGGTCTTAATCAGCCCCAGCATTTT.

The chain is built from TRBV27 and TRBJ2-1, with D possibly being TRBD1 (6 bases). V was trimmed by 5 bases and J by 3 bases, leaving 20 bases between them. Germline-derived CDR1 and CDR2 are MNHEY and SMNVEV (reference sequence). The CDR3 runs 17 residues. CDR3 coding DNA: TGTGCCAGCAGTCCTCGGACAGACACGAGTTACTACAATGAGCAGTTCTTC. Translated: CASSPRTDTSYYNEQFF.

The chain employs TRBV14 and TRBJ2-1; D is perhaps TRBD2 (6 bases). V was shortened by 1 base and J by 0 bases, with 13 bases between the two germline ends. Germline V gene data show CDR1 as SGHDN and CDR2 as FVKESK. The CDR3 contains 17 residues. CDR3 DNA sequence: TGTGCCAGCAGCCAAGTAATAGCGGCCTTCTCCTACAATGAGCAGTTCTTC. The encoded protein is CASSQVIAAFSYNEQFF.

The rearrangement uses TRBV28 and TRBJ1-2, with 7 positions matching TRBD1. The CDR3 totals 14 residues. CDR1 and CDR2 from the germline V gene are MDHEN and SYDVKM. V shed 7 bases and J 1 base; nucleotides not matched to a gene: 6. The CDR3 DNA follows: TGTGCCAGCATACAACAGGGGATTAACTATGGCTACACCTTC. It encodes CASIQQGINYGYTF.

The V call is TRBV9, the J call TRBJ2-5, with D tentatively TRBD2 (5 bases). The germline V gene has CDR1 SGDLS and CDR2 YYNGEE. This CDR3 region has 15 residues. The ends were cut back, 4 bases at V and 5 bases at J, with 18 bases in the middle. The CDR3 region is CASSSTPDWMETQYF. The CDR3 DNA sequence: TGTGCCAGCAGCTCTACCCCGGACTGGATGGAGACCCAGTACTTC.

The rearrangement joins TRBV6-5 to TRBJ2-5; TRBD1 aligns across 9 bases. The germline V gene has CDR1 MNHEY and CDR2 SVGAGI. The CDR3 is 16 amino acids. V lost 0 bases to trimming and J lost 0 bases; unmatched junction nucleotides: 2. This CDR3 reads CASSYSGTGNQETQYF. The CDR3 nucleotides read TGTGCCAGCAGTTACTCCGGGACAGGGAACCAAGAGACCCAGTACTTC.

The rearrangement uses TRBV30 and TRBJ1-1; TRBD1 is a possible D gene (6 bases). Germline V lookup: CDR1 GTSNPN, CDR2 SVGIG (reference sequence). V lost 3 bases and J lost 4, with 12 bases in between. The CDR3 is made up of 13 amino acids. CDR3 in amino acids: CAWRITGPTEAFF. As DNA, the CDR3 is TGTGCCTGGAGGATAACAGGGCCCACTGAAGCTTTCTTT.

This clone occurred once. The rearrangement joins TRBV11-2 to TRBJ1-2; the D is unclear. The germline V and J ends were trimmed by 4 bases and 1 base, with 13 bases remaining between them. Looked up from germline, CDR1 is SGHAT and CDR2 is FQNNGV. The CDR3 is 15 residues long. The CDR3 DNA sequence: TGTGCCAGCAGCTCCTACGGGGAATATAACTATGGCTACACCTTC. Protein product: CASSSYGEYNYGYTF. Drawing the rest from reference TRBV11-2 and TRBJ1-2, the complete variable domain is EAGVAQSPRYKIIEKRQSVAFWCNPISGHATLYWYQQILGQGPKLLIQFQNNGVVDDSQLPKDRFSAERLKGVDSTLKIQPAKLEDSAVYLCASSSYGEYNYGYTFGSGTRLTVV.

The chain has TRBV19 and TRBJ2-6; D may be TRBD2 (6 bases). The germline V gene has CDR1 LNHDA and CDR2 SQIVND (reference sequence). Between the trimmed V and J ends, which lost 5 bases and 2 bases, there was a span of 10 bases. The CDR3 runs 15 residues. The CDR3 DNA is TGTGCCAGTAGTGCGGGGTGGGCTGGGGCCAACGTCCTGACTTTC. The encoded protein is CASSAGWAGANVLTF.

The rearrangement joins TRBV30 to TRBJ2-2; 7 bases agree with TRBD1. CDR3 size: 14 residues. The V and J ends lost 4 bases and 4 bases, in that order; junction bases with no gene match: 6. Germline-derived CDR1 and CDR2 are GTSNPN and SVGIG (reference sequence). CDR3: CAWKRQGGTGELFF. Written as DNA, the CDR3 is TGTGCCTGGAAGCGACAGGGTGGCACCGGGGAGCTGTTTTTT.

The CDR3 coding sequence is TGTGCCATCAGTGAGGGGCAGGAGGGCAATCAGCCCCAGCATTTT. Translated: CAISEGQEGNQPQHF. The genes are TRBV10-3 and TRBJ1-5; D gene ambiguous. V was trimmed by 2 bases and J by 2 bases, leaving 10 bases between them. Germline V gene data show CDR1 as ENHRY and CDR2 as SYGVKD. The CDR3 loop spans 15 amino acids.

The chain couples TRBV4-3 to TRBJ1-4; D may be TRBD1 (6 bases). Germline CDR1 is LGHNA and CDR2 is YSLEER. Trimming cost V 4 bases and J 7 bases, with 16 bases left between them. This CDR3 spans 15 amino acids. This CDR3 is CASSPSRGWSEKLFF. DNA for the CDR3: TGCGCCAGCAGCCCCTCCAGGGGATGGAGTGAAAAACTGTTTTTT.

V and J are TRBV28 and TRBJ1-1; tentatively, D is TRBD1 (6 bases). From germline, CDR1 is MDHEN and CDR2 SYDVKM. The CDR3 spans 16 residues. V was trimmed by 3 bases and J by 1 base, leaving 15 bases between them. The CDR3 coding sequence is TGTGCCAGCAGTTTCATCAGGGGCAAAGGGAACACTGAAGCTTTCTTT. Amino acid sequence: CASSFIRGKGNTEAFF.

The V gene is TRBV28, the J gene TRBJ2-2; 8 bases align to TRBD2. The J segment lost 0 bases and the V segment lost 8 bases, leaving 17 bases of the junction unmatched. CDR3 length equals 19 residues. Per germline, CDR1 MDHEN and CDR2 SYDVKM. CDR3 residues: CASSLVLIGLAANTGELFF. The CDR3 nucleotides are TGTGCCAGCTCTTTGGTTTTGATAGGACTAGCCGCGAACACCGGGGAGCTGTTTTTT.

The chain links TRBV6-5 to TRBJ1-1; D is undetermined. CDR1 and CDR2 from the germline V gene are MNHEY and SVGAGI. Trimming cost V 5 bases and J 1 base, with 11 bases left between them. This CDR3 region has 14 residues. CDR3 protein: CASSPLATNTEAFF. The CDR3 coding sequence is TGTGCCAGCAGTCCACTTGCTACGAACACTGAAGCTTTCTTT.

V and J are TRBV28 and TRBJ2-5, with D uncertain. With 2 bases removed from V and 2 bases from J, the gap between germline ends came to 6 bases. The CDR3 consists of 13 residues. The germline V gene has CDR1 MDHEN and CDR2 SYDVKM. The CDR3 reads CASSLPKQETQYF. The CDR3 nucleotides read TGTGCCAGCAGTTTACCAAAACAAGAGACCCAGTACTTC.

The CDR3 DNA follows: TGTGCCAGCAGTTACTCTAGGAGACACGAGCAGTACTTC. It translates to CASSYSRRHEQYF. The J gene is TRBJ2-7, the V gene TRBV6-5; D gene unclear. V was shortened by 0 bases and J by 5 bases, with 8 bases between the two germline ends. The CDR3 has 13 residues. Germline-derived CDR1 and CDR2 are MNHEY and SVGAGI.

J is TRBJ1-4 and V is TRBV25-1; TRBD1 matches 7 bases. With V trimmed by 4 bases and J by 5 bases, 7 bases remained unmatched. CDR3 length: 15 amino acids. Germline V gene lookup returns CDR1 MGHDK and CDR2 SYGVNS. CDR3 DNA sequence: TGTGCCAGCAGTGGACCGGGACAGTGGAATGAAAAACTGTTTTTT. This translates into CASSGPGQWNEKLFF.